These 32 T cell receptor beta chains originate from one sample sequenced in a study. TCRdb reprocessed the RT-PCR reads with MiXCR, giving one entry per CDR3 protein. The data hold about 680,000 distinct CDR3 sequences, with approximately 15% observed a single time. The sequenced material came from memory CD4+ T cells from blood. These receptor sequences come from a female donor in good health, serving as a healthy control.

This clonotype was counted many times. This chain joins TRBV20-1 and TRBJ1-2; unclear D gene. This CDR3 contains 13 residues. In germline, CDR1 is DFQATT, CDR2 SNEGSKA (reference sequence). V lost 0 bases and J 6 bases, leaving 11 bases between the germline ends. The CDR3 region is CSARDPYADGYTF. DNA for the CDR3: TGCAGTGCTAGAGACCCGTATGCTGATGGCTACACCTTC.

Note on this clonotype: Its ends do not fully match the called genes, so a read error is possible. The V and J genes are TRBV5-1 and TRBJ1-5; weak D call: TRBD1 (5 bases). This CDR3 contains 13 residues. Germline loops: CDR1 SGHRS, CDR2 YFSETQ. CDR3 in amino acids: CAGSFGTDQPQHF. CDR3 bases: TGCGCCGGCAGCTTTGGGACGGATCAGCCCCAGCATTTT.

This clonotype was observed many times. The rearrangement uses TRBV15 and TRBJ2-1; D remains ambiguous. V was cut by 3 bases and J by 8 bases, with 14 bases left in between. CDR1 and CDR2 from the germline V gene are LNHNV and YYDKDF (reference sequence). This CDR3 contains 14 residues. CDR3 sequence reads: CATSRDGVEDEQFF. The CDR3 coding sequence is TGTGCCACCAGCAGGGATGGAGTAGAGGATGAGCAGTTCTTC.

The chain carries TRBV20-1 and TRBJ1-1, with D tentatively TRBD1 (5 bases). The length of the CDR3 is 12 residues. Per germline, CDR1 DFQATT and CDR2 SNEGSKA (reference sequence). Trimming stripped 5 bases from V and 4 bases from J, with 11 bases between. The CDR3 here is CSARGEVTEAFF. The CDR3, as DNA: TGCAGTGCTCGAGGGGAGGTCACTGAAGCTTTCTTT.

In this sample, this clonotype turned up a few times. This chain joins TRBV5-1 and TRBJ1-1; tentative D call: TRBD1 (6 bases). The CDR3 has 11 amino acids. The germline V gene has CDR1 SGHRS and CDR2 YFSETQ. With 6 bases removed from V and 8 bases from J, the gap between germline ends came to 11 bases. This CDR3 reads CASTGQNEAFF. CDR3 DNA sequence: TGCGCCAGCACAGGACAGAACGAAGCTTTCTTT.

The rearrangement uses TRBV20-1 and TRBJ1-5; a weak D match, TRBD1 (6 bases). Deletions cut 3 bases from V and 4 bases from J, with 19 bases between. The CDR3 has 16 residues. Per the germline V gene, CDR1 is DFQATT and CDR2 is SNEGSKA (reference sequence). CDR3 nucleotide sequence: TGCAGTGCTAGGACCCCGAGCGGGGGCCCTAATCAGCCCCAGCATTTT. Its translation: CSARTPSGGPNQPQHF.

The sample holds a few counts of this clonotype. This rearrangement joins TRBV12-3 or TRBV12-4 to TRBJ2-1, with D hard to call. With 6 bases removed from V and 8 bases from J, the gap between germline ends came to 17 bases. The CDR3 runs to 14 residues. The CDR3 here is CASSLRQVGYEQFF. In nucleotides, the CDR3 is TGTGCCAGCAGCCTGCGGCAGGTCGGGTATGAGCAGTTCTTC.

This clonotype was observed at least ten times. The chain couples TRBV7-2 to TRBJ2-1; TRBD2 aligns across 7 bases. J was trimmed by 4 bases and V by 2 bases; bases with no gene match: 8. Germline loops: CDR1 SGHTA, CDR2 FQGNSA. The CDR3 contains 16 residues. DNA of the CDR3: TGTGCCAGCAGCTTACGGGGGGAGGGCCTATACAATGAGCAGTTCTTC. This sequence encodes CASSLRGEGLYNEQFF.

This clonotype was observed a handful of times. The chain links TRBV20-1 to TRBJ2-7, with 10 positions matching TRBD1. The CDR3 loop spans 16 amino acids. V was pared by 7 bases and J by 2 bases, with 14 bases of the junction left unmatched. Germline V CDR1 and CDR2: DFQATT, SNEGSKA (reference sequence). This CDR3 is CSGEGQGRSSAYEQYF. In DNA, the CDR3 is TGCAGTGGTGAGGGACAGGGGAGGTCTTCGGCCTACGAGCAGTACTTC.

This clonotype was seen many times. This chain uses TRBV15 with TRBJ1-5, with a weak D call TRBD1 (5 bases). This CDR3 is built from 18 residues. Trimming took 1 base from V and 0 from J, leaving 16 bases between them. CDR1 and CDR2 from the germline V gene are LNHNV and YYDKDF (reference sequence). Written as DNA, the CDR3 is TGTGCCACCAGCAGAGTTGGGGGGTGGCCTTATAGCAATCAGCCCCAGCATTTT. The encoded protein is CATSRVGGWPYSNQPQHF.

This clonotype was observed many times. Mismatch with germline at one junction end may stem from a read error. V gene TRBV9 combines with J gene TRBJ1-2; D gene unclear. In germline, CDR1 is SGDLS, CDR2 YYNGEE. The CDR3 length is 15 residues. The CDR3 coding sequence is TGTGCCAGCAGCGTAGCTCCCCGCGATGACTACGGCTACACCTTC. Protein sequence: CASSVAPRDDYGYTF.

The sample holds a few counts of this clonotype. V usage is TRBV9 and J usage is TRBJ2-1; 8 bases line up with TRBD2. V was pared by 3 bases and J by 13 bases, with 9 bases of the junction left unmatched. Looked up from germline, CDR1 is SGDLS and CDR2 is YYNGEE. The CDR3 extends over 13 amino acids. CDR3 loop: CASSAPSLAVQFF. CDR3 sequence (DNA): TGTGCCAGCAGCGCCCCCTCACTAGCGGTTCAGTTCTTC. The variable domain in full, with the rest retrieved from reference TRBV9 and TRBJ2-1, is DSGVTQTPKHLITATGQRVTLRCSPRSGDLSVYWYQQSLDQGLQFLIQYYNGEERAKGNILERFSAQQFPDLHSELNLSSLELGDSALYFCASSAPSLAVQFFGPGTRLTVL.

The chain combines TRBV28 with TRBJ1-3, with TRBD1 identical over 8 bases. The V gene end was trimmed by 2 bases and the J gene end by 7 bases; junction bases not matched to a gene: 7. This CDR3 has 15 residues. Per germline, CDR1 MDHEN and CDR2 SYDVKM. The CDR3 DNA reads as TGTGCCAGCAGTTTACCAGGACAGGGAGCGAACACCATATATTTT. This encodes CASSLPGQGANTIYF. Full variable domain (remainder filled in from reference TRBV28 and TRBJ1-3): DVKVTQSSRYLVKRTGEKVFLECVQDMDHENMFWYRQDPGLGLRLIYFSYDVKMKEKGDIPEGYSVSREKKERFSLILESASTNQTSMYLCASSLPGQGANTIYFGEGSWLTVV.

This clonotype occurred many times. This rearrangement joins TRBV12-3 or TRBV12-4 to TRBJ2-7; D possibly corresponds to TRBD1 (6 bases). Trimming cost V 10 bases and J 0 bases, with 16 bases left between them. The CDR3 is 14 amino acids. The chain's CDR3 is CATSPGHHSYEQYF. Here the CDR3 DNA reads TGTGCCACCTCACCGGGACATCACTCCTACGAGCAGTACTTC.

The chain recombines TRBV7-2 with TRBJ2-3, with 7 positions matching TRBD1. The germline V gene has CDR1 SGHTA and CDR2 FQGNSA. The CDR3 is 16 residues long. V trimming: 2 bases; J trimming: 7 bases; junction bases outside the gene matches: 12. The CDR3 DNA follows: TGTGCCAGCAGCTTAAGTACAGGGGTACCTTCTAATACGCAGTATTTT. It is translated as CASSLSTGVPSNTQYF.

This clonotype was seen many times. The chain carries TRBV7-9 and TRBJ1-1; D call uncertain. V was shortened by 5 bases and J by 5 bases, with 9 bases between the two germline ends. Germline CDR1 and CDR2: SEHNR and FQNEAQ (reference sequence). The CDR3 is 12 residues long. The CDR3: CASSPRLTEAFF. The CDR3 DNA sequence: TGTGCCAGCAGCCCGAGGCTTACTGAAGCTTTCTTT. Variable domain in full (rest from reference TRBV7-9 and TRBJ1-1): DTGVSQNPRHKITKRGQNVTFRCDPISEHNRLYWYRQTLGQGPEFLTYFQNEAQLEKSRLLSDRFSAERPKGSFSTLEIQRTEQGDSAMYLCASSPRLTEAFFGQGTRLTVV.

This chain links TRBV28 with TRBJ2-7, with 11 bases that match TRBD2. V lost 3 bases and J lost 1; bases outside the gene matches: 11. This CDR3 spans 18 amino acids. Germline V gene sequence: CDR1 MDHEN, CDR2 SYDVKM. The CDR3 DNA sequence: TGTGCCAGCAGTTTTTTCCCCCGGCTAGCGGGAGGTTCCTACGAGCAGTACTTC. Translated: CASSFFPRLAGGSYEQYF.

The sample holds many counts of this clonotype. The chain employs TRBV20-1 and TRBJ2-1; D ambiguous. V was trimmed by 3 bases and J by 4 bases, leaving 4 bases between them. The CDR3 is 11 amino acids. Germline V gene lookup returns CDR1 DFQATT and CDR2 SNEGSKA (reference sequence). This CDR3 is CSARSYNEQFF. The CDR3 coding sequence is TGCAGTGCTAGGAGTTACAATGAGCAGTTCTTC.

The rearrangement uses TRBV6-2 or TRBV6-3 and TRBJ2-3, with D uncertain. The CDR3 contains 14 residues. Trimming removed 6 bases at V and 6 bases at J, with 16 bases between. Per germline, CDR1 MNHEY and CDR2 SVGEGT. The CDR3 is CASSHQGRYDTQYF. CDR3 sequence (DNA): TGTGCCAGCAGCCATCAAGGACGGTACGATACGCAGTATTTT.

This clonotype was observed a few times. V is TRBV18 and J is TRBJ2-7, with 15 bases aligning to TRBD2. Trimming cost V 6 bases and J 2 bases; bases outside gene matches: 8. CDR3 size: 17 residues. The germline V gene encodes CDR1 KGHSH and CDR2 LQKENI. The CDR3 coding sequence is TGTGCCAGCTCGGATGGACTAGCGGGAGGGCCGACCTACGAGCAGTACTTC. Encoded protein: CASSDGLAGGPTYEQYF.

The chain couples TRBV18 to TRBJ2-7; TRBD1 agrees at 8 bases. V lost 2 bases and J lost 5; bases outside the gene matches: 8. Germline-derived CDR1 and CDR2 are KGHSH and LQKENI. CDR3 length equals 15 residues. The CDR3 protein is CASSPIEGQGHEQYF. CDR3 DNA sequence: TGTGCCAGCTCACCAATTGAAGGACAGGGTCACGAGCAGTACTTC.

The rearrangement uses TRBV24-1 and TRBJ2-3; D possibly corresponds to TRBD2 (6 bases). Germline CDR1 reads KGHDR; CDR2 reads SFDVKD. The CDR3 length is 14 residues. V lost 3 bases and J 4 bases, leaving 10 bases between the germline ends. DNA of the CDR3: TGTGCCACCAGTGATCGACTAGTGGCAGATACGCAGTATTTT. Encoded protein: CATSDRLVADTQYF.

This clonotype showed up just a few times. The V gene is TRBV18, the J gene TRBJ2-7; 7 nucleotides match TRBD2. The V gene's germline CDR1 is KGHSH and CDR2 LQKENI. Losses at the gene ends were 6 bases for V and 6 bases for J; bases not matched to a gene: 11. The length of the CDR3 is 14 residues. The CDR3 spells CASSPAGLRGEQYF. The CDR3 bases are TGTGCCAGCTCGCCAGCGGGGTTACGCGGCGAGCAGTACTTC.

Ten or more counts support this clonotype. The chain joins TRBV5-1 to TRBJ2-1; D possibly corresponds to TRBD2 (6 bases). The CDR3 extends over 15 amino acids. Trimming removed 6 bases from V and 3 bases from J, with 16 bases in between. The germline V gene has CDR1 SGHRS and CDR2 YFSETQ. The CDR3 spells CASKVGGGGYNEQFF. CDR3 DNA: TGCGCCAGCAAGGTCGGGGGAGGAGGCTACAATGAGCAGTTCTTC.

This clonotype was seen a handful of times. The chain is built from TRBV10-2 and TRBJ1-6; TRBD1 is a possible D gene (5 bases). The CDR3 consists of 17 residues. Deletions cut 0 bases from V and 7 bases from J, with 16 bases between. Germline values: CDR1 WSHSY, CDR2 SAAADI. In DNA, the CDR3 is TGCGCCAGCAGTGAGTCCTTGTTATCGGGGCCGAATTCACCCCTCCACTTT. Residues: CASSESLLSGPNSPLHF.

J is TRBJ2-3 and V is TRBV4-2; D unresolved. Between the trimmed V and J ends, which lost 3 bases and 0 bases, there was a span of 7 bases. CDR3 length: 14 residues. Germline V gene lookup returns CDR1 LGHNA and CDR2 YNFKEQ. CDR3 bases: TGTGCCAGCAGCCATCGACTGAGCACAGATACGCAGTATTTT. Residues: CASSHRLSTDTQYF.

This clonotype was seen repeatedly, ten times or more. At one of its ends the junction is not consistent with the germline gene, which may arise from a read error. The chain recombines TRBV20-1 with TRBJ2-3; perhaps TRBD1 as D (6 bases). The CDR3 is 14 residues long. Germline assignment: CDR1 DFQATT and CDR2 SNEGSKA (reference sequence). The CDR3 loop reads CSARDRIGTDTQYF. As DNA, the CDR3 is TGCAGTGCGAGAGACAGGATCGGGACAGATACGCAGTATTTT.

This clonotype was observed a handful of times. The rearrangement links TRBV18 to TRBJ1-2; 11 nucleotides line up with TRBD1. In germline, CDR1 is KGHSH, CDR2 LQKENI. The CDR3 is made up of 14 amino acids. V was pared by 2 bases and J by 7 bases, with 3 bases of the junction left unmatched. CDR3 amino acids: CASSPEGQGVGYTF. The CDR3 DNA is TGTGCCAGCTCACCAGAGGGACAGGGGGTTGGCTACACCTTC.

This clonotype was observed a handful of times. The chain joins TRBV5-1 to TRBJ2-1; tentatively, D is TRBD2 (7 bases). The CDR3 is 18 residues long. From germline, CDR1 is SGHRS and CDR2 YFSETQ. V was shortened by 5 bases and J by 0 bases, with 21 bases between the two germline ends. CDR3 sequence reads: CASRQGPSGSSSYNEQFF. The CDR3 nucleotides read TGCGCCAGCAGACAGGGTCCTAGCGGATCAAGCTCCTACAATGAGCAGTTCTTC.

This clonotype was found a few times. The rearrangement links TRBV18 to TRBJ1-4; the D gene is possibly TRBD1 (5 bases). Germline CDR1 reads KGHSH; CDR2 reads LQKENI. V was shortened by 4 bases and J by 0 bases, with 15 bases between the two germline ends. The CDR3 spans 17 residues. CDR3 nucleotide sequence: TGTGCCAGCTCACTCTTGACAGCCGTTCCAACTAATGAAAAACTGTTTTTT. Translated, it gives CASSLLTAVPTNEKLFF.

J is TRBJ1-1 and V is TRBV20-1; 7 positions agree with TRBD1. The trim removed 3 bases at V and 4 bases at J, leaving 8 bases unmatched. The CDR3 has 14 amino acids. From germline, CDR1 is DFQATT and CDR2 SNEGSKA (reference sequence). The CDR3 reads CSARGVTGLTEAFF. CDR3 coding DNA: TGCAGTGCTAGGGGGGTGACAGGGCTCACTGAAGCTTTCTTT.

The V gene is TRBV20-1, the J gene TRBJ2-2, with D perhaps matching TRBD2 (6 bases). Germline V gene sequence: CDR1 DFQATT, CDR2 SNEGSKA (reference sequence). The CDR3 is made up of 16 amino acids. V was trimmed by 0 bases and J by 2 bases, leaving 13 bases between them. The CDR3 spells CSARDRGGVNTGELFF. CDR3 in DNA: TGCAGTGCTAGAGATCGTGGCGGGGTAAACACCGGGGAGCTGTTTTTT.